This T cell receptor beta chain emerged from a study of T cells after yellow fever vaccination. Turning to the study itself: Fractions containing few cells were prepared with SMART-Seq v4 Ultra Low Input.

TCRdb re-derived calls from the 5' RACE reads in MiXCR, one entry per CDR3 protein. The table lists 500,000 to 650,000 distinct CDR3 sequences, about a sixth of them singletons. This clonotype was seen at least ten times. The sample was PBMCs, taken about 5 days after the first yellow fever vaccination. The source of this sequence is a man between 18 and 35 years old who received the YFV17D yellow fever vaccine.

CDR3 DNA sequence: TGTGCCAGCAGCTCCTGGACTGCGAACACCGGGGAGCTGTTTTTT. This codes for CASSSWTANTGELFF. The genes are TRBV7-9 and TRBJ2-2, with D possibly being TRBD2 (5 bases). In germline, CDR1 is SEHNR, CDR2 FQNEAQ (reference sequence). V was trimmed by 4 bases and J by 0 bases, leaving 9 bases between them. The CDR3 totals 15 residues.